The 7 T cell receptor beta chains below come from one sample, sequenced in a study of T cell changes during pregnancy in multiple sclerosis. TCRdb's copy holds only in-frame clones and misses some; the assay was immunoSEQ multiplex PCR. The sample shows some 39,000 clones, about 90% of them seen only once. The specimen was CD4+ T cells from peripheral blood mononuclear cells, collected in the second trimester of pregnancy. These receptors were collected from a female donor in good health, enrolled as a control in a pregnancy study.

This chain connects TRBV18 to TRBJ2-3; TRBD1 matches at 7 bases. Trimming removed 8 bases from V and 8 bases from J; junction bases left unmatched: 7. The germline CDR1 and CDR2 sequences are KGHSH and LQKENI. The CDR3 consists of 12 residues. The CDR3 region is CASGQALVTQYF. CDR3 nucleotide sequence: TGTGCCAGCGGACAGGCCCTAGTTACGCAGTATTTT.

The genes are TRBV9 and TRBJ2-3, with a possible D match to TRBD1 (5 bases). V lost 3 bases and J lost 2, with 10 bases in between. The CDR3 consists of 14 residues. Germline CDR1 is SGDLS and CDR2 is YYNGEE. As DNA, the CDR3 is TGTGCCAGCAGCGAGGGGCCGACCACAGATACGCAGTATTTT. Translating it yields CASSEGPTTDTQYF.

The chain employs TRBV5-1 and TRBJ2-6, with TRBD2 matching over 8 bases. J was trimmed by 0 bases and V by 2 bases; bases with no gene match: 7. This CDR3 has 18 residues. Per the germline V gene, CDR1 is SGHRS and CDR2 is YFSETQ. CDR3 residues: CASSLTDGGASGANVLTF. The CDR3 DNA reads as TGCGCCAGCAGCTTAACCGACGGGGGGGCCTCTGGGGCCAACGTCCTGACTTTC.

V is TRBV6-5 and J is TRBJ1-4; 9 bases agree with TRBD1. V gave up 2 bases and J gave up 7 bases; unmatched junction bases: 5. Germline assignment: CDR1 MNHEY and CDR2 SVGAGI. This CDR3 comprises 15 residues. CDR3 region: CASSYRGTGSEKLFF. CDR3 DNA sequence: TGTGCCAGCAGTTACCGGGGGACAGGGAGTGAAAAACTGTTTTTT.

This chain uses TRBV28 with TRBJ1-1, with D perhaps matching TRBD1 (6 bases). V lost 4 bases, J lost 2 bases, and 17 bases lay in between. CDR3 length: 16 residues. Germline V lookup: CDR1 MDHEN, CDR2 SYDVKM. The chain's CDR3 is CASSSPWTVSNTEAFF. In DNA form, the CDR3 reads TGTGCCAGCAGTTCACCGTGGACAGTCTCAAACACTGAAGCTTTCTTT.

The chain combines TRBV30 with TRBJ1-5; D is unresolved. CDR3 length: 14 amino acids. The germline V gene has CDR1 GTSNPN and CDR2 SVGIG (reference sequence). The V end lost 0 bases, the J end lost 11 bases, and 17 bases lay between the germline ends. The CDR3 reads CAWSVGGRSSAQHF. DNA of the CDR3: TGTGCCTGGAGTGTAGGCGGCCGATCGTCGGCCCAGCATTTT.

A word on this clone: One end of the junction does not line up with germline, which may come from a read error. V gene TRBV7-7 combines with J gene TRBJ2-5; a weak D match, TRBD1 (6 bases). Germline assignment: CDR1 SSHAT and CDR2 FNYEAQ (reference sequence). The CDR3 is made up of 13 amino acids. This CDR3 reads CASSQDRMGTQYF. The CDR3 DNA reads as TGTGCTAGCAGCCAAGACAGGATGGGGACCCAGTACTTC.